Listed here is a single T cell receptor beta chain. The antigen is unknown. This specimen comes from a study of T cell responses to AZD1222 COVID-19 vaccine. The overall study: It was second doses at about 4 or about 12 weeks that were pooled.

TCRdb keeps only in-frame clones here, not all; method: immunoSEQ multiplex PCR. The table has some 120,000 clones, roughly 90% seen once; the top ten hold under 1.5%. Germline loops: CDR1 SGHAT, CDR2 FQNNGV. This CDR3 is built from 13 residues. V gave up 0 bases and J gave up 8 bases, with 10 bases separating them. The study's findings and limits: Among the donors, most were white British and more were female, and clonal diversity was possibly underestimated. Across spike, vaccine-associated CD4 TCRs were found, dominant at 160-218 and 743-854. Only five to seven individuals given AZD1222 were seropositive at baseline.

The receptor comes from an adult in good health. The chain employs TRBV11-2 and TRBJ1-1, with D hard to call. Sequenced material: peripheral blood, taken on day 0 of AZD1222 vaccination. CDR3 nucleotide sequence: TGTGCCAGCAGCTTAGATCTGGGTGCAGAAGCTTTCTTT. Its translation is CASSLDLGAEAFF.